A single sample is the source of the 25 T cell receptor beta chains below, sequenced in a study of TIL therapy for anti-PD-1-resistant metastatic lung cancer. The libraries were made with immunoSEQ v3. TCRdb keeps only in-frame clones here, not all; method: immunoSEQ multiplex PCR. This repertoire shows about 50,000 clones, roughly 85% found once; its top ten account for 4% to 5.5%. As for time point: pre-treatment sample, taken before nivolumab and TIL therapy. The sample here was blood, taken at baseline. The receptor set was obtained from a woman between 30 and 79 years old with non-small cell lung cancer.

This chain connects TRBV5-1 to TRBJ2-7, with 11 bases identical to TRBD1. The CDR3 spans 15 residues. J lost 2 bases, V lost 3 bases, and 4 bases had no gene match. From germline, CDR1 is SGHRS and CDR2 YFSETQ. Written as DNA, the CDR3 is TGCGCCAGCAGCTCCCGGGACAGGGGGACCTACGAGCAGTACTTC. It specifies CASSSRDRGTYEQYF.

The V gene is TRBV11-2, the J gene TRBJ1-1, with D possibly being TRBD1 (6 bases). The CDR3 runs 14 residues. With 5 bases removed from V and 1 base from J, the gap between germline ends came to 11 bases. From germline, CDR1 is SGHAT and CDR2 FQNNGV. CDR3 nucleotides: TGTGCCAGCAGCCCACAGGGTGCGAACACTGAAGCTTTCTTT. Translated: CASSPQGANTEAFF.

This sequence joins TRBV25-1 and TRBJ2-2; D remains ambiguous. The CDR3 is made up of 14 amino acids. The germline V gene encodes CDR1 MGHDK and CDR2 SYGVNS. Trimming pared 3 bases from V and 4 bases from J, leaving 9 bases between. CDR3 nucleotides: TGTGCCAGCAGTGATTTTGCGGTCACCGGGGAGCTGTTTTTT. This translates into CASSDFAVTGELFF.

This clone was observed a few times. The V gene is TRBV5-5, the J gene TRBJ1-6; D is uncertain. V lost 0 bases, J lost 7 bases, and 8 bases lay in between. This CDR3 has 14 amino acids. Looked up from germline, CDR1 is SGHKS and CDR2 is YYEKEE (reference sequence). CDR3 coding DNA: TGTGCCAGCAGCTTGGGCAGTACGAATTCACCCCTCCACTTT. It is translated as CASSLGSTNSPLHF.

The genes are TRBV2 and TRBJ2-3; 10 nucleotides align to TRBD2. The CDR3 runs 15 residues. Germline assignment: CDR1 SNHLY and CDR2 FYNNEI. V lost 6 bases and J lost 0; bases outside the gene matches: 3. CDR3 in DNA: TGTGCCAGCAGGGGACTAGCGACTAGCACAGATACGCAGTATTTT. Translated, it gives CASRGLATSTDTQYF.

This chain links TRBV27 with TRBJ2-7; D perhaps matches TRBD1 (6 bases). V was cut by 5 bases and J by 2 bases, with 19 bases left in between. The CDR3 contains 16 residues. Looked up from germline, CDR1 is MNHEY and CDR2 is SMNVEV (reference sequence). The CDR3 region is CASSLGARDPTYEQYF. CDR3 bases: TGTGCCAGCAGTCTGGGGGCCCGGGACCCAACCTACGAGCAGTACTTC.

As DNA, the CDR3 is TGCAGCGTTGTTCAGGGGCTCGGAAACACCATATATTTT. Amino acids: CSVVQGLGNTIYF. V gene TRBV29-1 combines with J gene TRBJ1-3; a possible D gene is TRBD1 (6 bases). CDR1 SQVTM and CDR2 ANQGSEA come from the germline V gene. This CDR3 contains 13 residues. V was trimmed by 4 bases and J by 4 bases, leaving 11 bases between them.

This clone was seen a handful of times. The genes are TRBV20-1 and TRBJ2-1, with D unclear. This CDR3 has 11 amino acids. The germline gives CDR1 DFQATT, CDR2 SNEGSKA (reference sequence). V was trimmed by 6 bases and J by 9 bases, leaving 12 bases between them. CDR3 DNA: TGCAGTGCAAGACGTGTGACTGAGCAGTTCTTC. It codes for CSARRVTEQFF.

The rearrangement joins TRBV7-9 to TRBJ1-2, with TRBD1 matching over 8 bases. The germline V gene encodes CDR1 SEHNR and CDR2 FQNEAQ (reference sequence). Trimming removed 5 bases from V and 8 bases from J; junction bases left unmatched: 16. This CDR3 contains 16 residues. The CDR3 DNA is TGTGCCAGCAGCGGAAGAGCGTCGACAGGGGACTGGGGCTACACCTTC. Translation gives CASSGRASTGDWGYTF.

The rearrangement links TRBV19 to TRBJ2-1, with 11 bases fitting TRBD2. The J segment lost 13 bases and the V segment lost 5 bases, leaving 4 bases of the junction unmatched. CDR1 is LNHDA and CDR2 is SQIVND in the germline V gene (reference sequence). The CDR3 contains 12 residues. CDR3 bases: TGTGCCAGTAGTGCACTAGCGGGAGATCAGTTCTTC. Its protein is CASSALAGDQFF.

V and J are TRBV29-1 and TRBJ1-1; TRBD1 aligns across 10 bases. The V gene's germline CDR1 is SQVTM and CDR2 ANQGSEA. V dropped 7 bases and J dropped 5; count of bases not matched to a gene: 7. The CDR3 covers 13 residues. The CDR3 DNA is TGCAGCGCCGACAGGGGGCAGGGGACTGAAGCTTTCTTT. Residues: CSADRGQGTEAFF.

This chain links TRBV6-5 with TRBJ1-5; D might be TRBD1 (5 bases). The CDR3 spans 15 residues. Between the trimmed V and J ends, which lost 4 bases and 0 bases, there was a span of 10 bases. Germline V gene data show CDR1 as MNHEY and CDR2 as SVGAGI. The CDR3 DNA sequence: TGTGCCAGCAGTTTTCGACAGTATAGCAATCAGCCCCAGCATTTT. Residues: CASSFRQYSNQPQHF.

This chain connects TRBV4-1 to TRBJ2-7, with D possibly TRBD1 on 5 matching bases. CDR1 is MGHRA, CDR2 YSYEKL, per germline. The V end lost 10 bases, the J end lost 5 bases, and 12 bases lay between the germline ends. This CDR3 has 11 residues. The chain's CDR3 is CATQGTHEQYF. The DNA for the CDR3 is TGCGCCACCCAGGGTACCCACGAGCAGTACTTC.

The rearrangement uses TRBV6-5 and TRBJ2-7, with D tentatively TRBD2 (6 bases). The CDR3 runs 13 residues. Germline V gives CDR1 MNHEY, CDR2 SVGAGI. The V end lost 6 bases, the J end lost 5 bases, and 14 bases lay between the germline ends. CDR3 in DNA: TGTGCCAGCAGATTGGGACTTTTCAACGAGCAGTACTTC. Amino acid sequence: CASRLGLFNEQYF.

J is TRBJ1-1 and V is TRBV21-1. TRBV21-1 is a documented pseudogene. The CDR3 is made up of 13 amino acids. CDR3 nucleotides: TGTGCCAGCAGCAGTGATTTTAACACTGAAGCTTTCTTT. Translation gives CASSSDFNTEAFF.

The gene calls are TRBV2 and TRBJ2-2; 12 bases agree with TRBD2. Germline trimming cut 9 bases from V and 4 bases from J; bases unmatched to any gene: 9. This CDR3 region has 16 residues. The V gene's germline CDR1 is SNHLY and CDR2 FYNNEI. CDR3 amino acids: CASGLAGIGTTGELFF. The CDR3 nucleotides are TGTGCCAGTGGACTAGCGGGAATCGGTACCACCGGGGAGCTGTTTTTT.

The DNA of the CDR3 is TGTGCCAGCAGTTACCTTAACACCGGGGAGCTGTTTTTT. This gives the protein CASSYLNTGELFF. This sequence joins TRBV6-6 and TRBJ2-2, with D unclear. Deletions cut 2 bases from V and 2 bases from J, with 3 bases between. There are 13 residues in the CDR3. Germline CDR1 is MNHNY and CDR2 is SVGAGI (reference sequence).

The V gene is TRBV5-1, the J gene TRBJ2-1, with D perhaps TRBD1 (6 bases). This CDR3 is built from 15 residues. V lost 6 bases, J lost 0 bases, and 13 bases lay in between. CDR1 and CDR2 (germline): SGHRS, YFSETQ. CDR3 in DNA: TGCGCCAGCATGGGAACAGGGAGCTCCTACAATGAGCAGTTCTTC. The encoded protein is CASMGTGSSYNEQFF.

This clone occurred a few times. The V call is TRBV7-8, the J call TRBJ2-2; D is tentatively TRBD1 or TRBD2 (5 bases each). The V gene lost 5 bases and the J gene lost 1 base, with 11 bases spanning the gap. Germline V lookup: CDR1 SGHVS, CDR2 FQNEAQ. This CDR3 comprises 15 residues. CDR3: CASSDSDRNTGELFF. The CDR3 DNA follows: TGTGCCAGCAGCGATAGCGACAGGAACACCGGGGAGCTGTTTTTT.

The rearrangement joins TRBV10-2 to TRBJ1-1; no definite D call. The germline V gene has CDR1 WSHSY and CDR2 SAAADI. V lost 0 bases and J lost 1, with 12 bases in between. This CDR3 comprises 16 residues. The CDR3 nucleotides are TGCGCCAGCAGTGAGTCGTCCCGTGGGAGGAACACTGAAGCTTTCTTT. Encoded protein: CASSESSRGRNTEAFF.

Regarding this clone: The sample carries other DNA sequences with the same CDR3. V and J are TRBV11-2 and TRBJ1-1; D is unresolved. In germline, CDR1 is SGHAT, CDR2 FQNNGV. This CDR3 contains 16 residues. V lost 0 bases, J lost 5 bases, and 16 bases lay in between. The CDR3 bases are TGTGCCAGCAGCTTAGAAGTGTTTGGCCGGAGGACTGAAGCTTTCTTT. Protein sequence: CASSLEVFGRRTEAFF. Complete variable domain (other parts from reference TRBV11-2 and TRBJ1-1): EAGVAQSPRYKIIEKRQSVAFWCNPISGHATLYWYQQILGQGPKLLIQFQNNGVVDDSQLPKDRFSAERLKGVDSTLKIQPAKLEDSAVYLCASSLEVFGRRTEAFFGQGTRLTVV.

The rearrangement links TRBV29-1 to TRBJ2-7; tentative D call: TRBD2 (7 bases). CDR1 is SQVTM and CDR2 is ANQGSEA in the germline V gene. The ends were cut back, 5 bases at V and 5 bases at J, with 16 bases in the middle. The CDR3 runs to 13 residues. The CDR3 DNA reads as TGCAGCGTTTCCTGGGGGGGCCTAAACGAGCAGTACTTC. It specifies CSVSWGGLNEQYF.

The V and J genes are TRBV7-3 and TRBJ2-1; 8 nucleotides match TRBD2. CDR1 SGHTA and CDR2 FQGTGA come from the germline V gene. The CDR3 is 14 residues long. Germline trimming cut 5 bases from V and 8 bases from J; bases unmatched to any gene: 8. The CDR3 coding sequence is TGTGCCAGCAGCGGGGGACTAGAGCCGGATGAGCAGTTCTTC. Its protein is CASSGGLEPDEQFF.

CDR3 DNA sequence: TGTGCCAGTAGGGGCTCCCCAAATGTAAAGGCTTTCTTT. It yields the protein CASRGSPNVKAFF. The gene calls are TRBV19 and TRBJ1-1; D unresolved. The CDR3 totals 13 residues. The germline CDR1 and CDR2 sequences are LNHDA and SQIVND (reference sequence). V was trimmed by 6 bases and J by 11 bases, leaving 19 bases between them.

The genes are TRBV27 and TRBJ1-1, with D perhaps matching TRBD1 (5 bases). CDR3 size: 13 residues. CDR1 and CDR2 (germline): MNHEY, SMNVEV (reference sequence). With 8 bases removed from V and 6 bases from J, the gap between germline ends came to 16 bases. The CDR3 protein is CASRIWGGSEAFF. The CDR3 coding sequence is TGTGCCAGCCGCATATGGGGGGGGTCTGAAGCTTTCTTT.